This TCR beta chain was retrieved from a study of blood T cell repertoires in COVID-19. Study summary: There were acute and convalescent COVID-19 samples, and they came from the United States, Italy and Spain. PBMCs, B-cell-depleted T cells, or T cells were the source of the cDNA or gDNA that made up the material.

CDR1 and CDR2 (germline): LNHDA, SQIVND (reference sequence). The junction had 14 bases not matched to a gene; V was cut back by 5 bases and J by 8 bases. CDR3 length: 16 residues. Per the original data handling: Researchers report that nucleated cell counts were estimated from reference gene primer amplification. TCRdb keeps only in-frame clones here, not all; method: immunoSEQ multiplex PCR. V, J and clone size were drawn from that table, and D and trimming were deduced from the DNA. The sample yields 150,000 to 200,000 clones, 75% to 90% seen once. This TCR was sampled from a man between 60 and 75 years old with acute or convalescent COVID-19. Sequencing was performed on peripheral blood. This rearrangement joins TRBV19 to TRBJ1-4; 7 positions match TRBD1. CDR3 sequence (DNA): TGTGCCAGTAGTTCCGGACAGGTGGCTACGGGGGAAAAACTGTTTTTT. It yields the protein CASSSGQVATGEKLFF.